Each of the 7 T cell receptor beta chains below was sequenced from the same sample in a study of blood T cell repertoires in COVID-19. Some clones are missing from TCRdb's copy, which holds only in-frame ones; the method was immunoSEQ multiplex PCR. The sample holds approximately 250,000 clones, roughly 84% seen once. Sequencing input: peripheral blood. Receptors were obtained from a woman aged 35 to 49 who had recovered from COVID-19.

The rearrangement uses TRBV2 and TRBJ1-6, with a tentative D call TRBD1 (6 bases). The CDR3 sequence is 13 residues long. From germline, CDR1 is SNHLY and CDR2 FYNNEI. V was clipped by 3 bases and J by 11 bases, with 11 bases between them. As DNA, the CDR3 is TGTGCCAGCAGTGATAGGGGGTCTACACCCCTCCACTTT. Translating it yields CASSDRGSTPLHF.

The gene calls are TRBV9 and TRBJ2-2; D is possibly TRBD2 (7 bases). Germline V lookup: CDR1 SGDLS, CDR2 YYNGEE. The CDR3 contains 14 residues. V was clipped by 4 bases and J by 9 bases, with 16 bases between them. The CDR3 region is CASSQRRGGRELFF. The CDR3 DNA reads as TGTGCCAGCAGCCAAAGGAGGGGGGGCCGGGAGCTGTTTTTT.

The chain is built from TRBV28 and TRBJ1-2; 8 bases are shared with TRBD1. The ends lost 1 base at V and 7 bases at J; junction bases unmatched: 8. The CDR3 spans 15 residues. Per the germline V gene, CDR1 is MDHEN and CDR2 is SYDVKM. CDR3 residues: CASSLSGDRNRGYTF. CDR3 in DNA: TGTGCCAGCAGTTTATCCGGGGACAGGAATCGTGGCTACACCTTC.

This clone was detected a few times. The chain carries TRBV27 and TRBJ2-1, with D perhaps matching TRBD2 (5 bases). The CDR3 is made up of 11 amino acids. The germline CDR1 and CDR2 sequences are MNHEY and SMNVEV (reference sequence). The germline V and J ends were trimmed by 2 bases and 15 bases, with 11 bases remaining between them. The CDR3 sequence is CASSLLGLWFF. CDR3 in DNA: TGTGCCAGCAGTTTACTTGGACTTTGGTTCTTC.

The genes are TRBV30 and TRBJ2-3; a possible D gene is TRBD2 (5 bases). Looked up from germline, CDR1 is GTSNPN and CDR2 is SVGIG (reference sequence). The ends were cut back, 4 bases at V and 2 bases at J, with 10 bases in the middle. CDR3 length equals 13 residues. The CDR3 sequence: CAWNPGITDTQYF. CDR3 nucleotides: TGTGCCTGGAATCCGGGGATCACAGATACGCAGTATTTT.

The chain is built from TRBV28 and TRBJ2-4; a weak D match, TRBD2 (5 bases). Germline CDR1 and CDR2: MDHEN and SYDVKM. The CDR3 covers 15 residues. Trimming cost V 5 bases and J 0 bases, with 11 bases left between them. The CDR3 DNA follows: TGTGCCAGCAGTAGGAGGACCCTAGCCAAAAACATTCAGTACTTC. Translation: CASSRRTLAKNIQYF. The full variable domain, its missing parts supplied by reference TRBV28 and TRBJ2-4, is DVKVTQSSRYLVKRTGEKVFLECVQDMDHENMFWYRQDPGLGLRLIYFSYDVKMKEKGDIPEGYSVSREKKERFSLILESASTNQTSMYLCASSRRTLAKNIQYFGAGTRLSVL.

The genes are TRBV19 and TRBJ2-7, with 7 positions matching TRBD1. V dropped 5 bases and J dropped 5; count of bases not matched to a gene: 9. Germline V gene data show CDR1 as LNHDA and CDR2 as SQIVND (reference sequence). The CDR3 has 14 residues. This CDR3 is CASSPGGLLNEQYF. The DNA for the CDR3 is TGTGCCAGTAGTCCAGGGGGTTTATTGAACGAGCAGTACTTC.